Sequencing of this TCR beta chain was carried out in a study of cytomegalovirus exposure and HLA in healthy donors. Whole-study findings and limits: An analysis was carried out at a later point. It showed that HLA-associated TCR beta chains were more clonally expanded than equally common non-associated chains.

The primer mix had 60 Vbeta and 13 Jbeta primers. The table came from immunoSEQ multiplex PCR; TCRdb's copy has only in-frame clones and leaves some out. The sample holds 200,000 to 250,000 clones, 60% to 85% seen once. Comments on this clone: Its antigen is unknown.

CDR3 length equals 15 residues. Germline V gene lookup returns CDR1 MNHEY and CDR2 SMNVEV (reference sequence). Trimming cost V 5 bases and J 3 bases, with 16 bases left between them. The receptor comes from a man aged 35-49 years in good health and CMV-seronegative. The chain links TRBV27 to TRBJ1-1, with D possibly being TRBD1 (6 bases). Sequenced material: PBMCs. CDR3 region: CASSPISGGYTEAFF. As DNA, the CDR3 is TGTGCCAGCAGTCCTATCTCGGGGGGCTACACTGAAGCTTTCTTT.